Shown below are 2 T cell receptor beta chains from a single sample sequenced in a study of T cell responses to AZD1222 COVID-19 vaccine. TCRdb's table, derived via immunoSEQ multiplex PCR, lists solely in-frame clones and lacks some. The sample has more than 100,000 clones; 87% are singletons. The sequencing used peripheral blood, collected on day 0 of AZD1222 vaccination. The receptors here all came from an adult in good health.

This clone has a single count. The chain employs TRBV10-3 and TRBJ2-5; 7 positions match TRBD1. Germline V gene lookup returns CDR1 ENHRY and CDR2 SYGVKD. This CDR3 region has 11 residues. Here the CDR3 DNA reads TGTGCTACAGGGGCTTTGGAGACCCAGTACTTC. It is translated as CATGALETQYF.

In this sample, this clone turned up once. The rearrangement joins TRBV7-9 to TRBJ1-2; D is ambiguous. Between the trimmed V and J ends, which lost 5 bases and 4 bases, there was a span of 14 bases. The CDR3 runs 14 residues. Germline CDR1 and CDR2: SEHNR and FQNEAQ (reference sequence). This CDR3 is CASSPMGGTYGYTF. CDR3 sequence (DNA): TGTGCCAGCAGCCCCATGGGCGGAACCTATGGCTACACCTTC.